The clone carrying this TCR beta chain has a count of ten or more. Its target is unknown. The data derive from a study of molecular identifiers for immune sequencing clone quantification. Whole-study context: Replicate RNA came from roughly 18,000 or 92,000 naive CD8 cells and was split five ways, and four parts were sequenced. Study findings and constraints: Clones exceeding 20 RNA copies carried over 98% of effector molecules but under 1% of naive-cell molecules.

CDR1 DFQATT and CDR2 SNEGSKA come from the germline V gene (reference sequence). The CDR3 totals 17 residues. The V and J ends lost 0 bases and 8 bases respectively, with 23 bases between them. Each CDR3 protein gets one entry after TCRdb re-called the PCR reads with MiXCR. The sample records hundreds of thousands of distinct CDR3 sequences, just under 20% being singletons. The sequence was collected from a human donor in good health. Some libraries in this study had Jurkat cell RNA spiked in. Sequenced sample: naive CD8+ T cells from blood, with Jurkat cell RNA spiked in. Subset reported: FACS-sorted CD8+CD4-CCR7+CD45RA+ naive T cells. The chain has TRBV20-1 and TRBJ2-1; TRBD2 is a possible D gene (6 bases). The CDR3 reads CSARDPNGSPLGDEQFF. The CDR3 DNA reads TGCAGTGCTAGAGATCCCAACGGGAGCCCCTTGGGCGATGAGCAGTTCTTC.